The table lists the clone carrying this TCR beta chain with a few counts. With constant-segment primers, 5'RACE yielded cDNA libraries of TCR alpha and TCR beta that carried sample barcodes and UMIs. TCRdb recomputed calls from the 5' RACE reads with MiXCR, one row per CDR3 protein. The sample consists of around 250,000 distinct CDR3 sequences, around 15% of them appearing once. The CDR3 length is 13 residues. Germline CDR1 and CDR2: SNHLY and FYNNEI. Trimming left V 7 bases short and J 1 base short, with 9 bases between. This sample was taken from a study of T-cell memory formation after mild COVID-19.

The source is a man aged 18 to 29 who had mild COVID-19 (a few samples of this study predate the infection). Cell type and time point are not known. The chain employs TRBV2 and TRBJ2-3; no clear D. The sequenced sample was PBMCs or a T cell subset sorted from them (not recorded which). Written as DNA, the CDR3 is TGTGCCAGCACCTCCGCCCGCACAGATACGCAGTATTTT. This codes for CASTSARTDTQYF.